This T cell receptor beta chain was identified during a study of graft-versus-host responses after intestinal transplantation. Study-level background: Each transplant was multivisceral, liver-intestinal, or isolated intestinal. Recipients were all induced with anti-thymocyte globulin, then given tacrolimus and steroids for about three years.

Clones were read by immunoSEQ multiplex PCR, and TCRdb kept only the in-frame ones, dropping some. Among approximately 94,000 clones listed, about 90% were seen once. The CDR3 contains 14 residues. Germline-derived CDR1 and CDR2 are GTSNPN and SVGIG (reference sequence). V gave up 4 bases and J gave up 7 bases, with 14 bases separating them. General study findings and limits: Graft-versus-host to host-versus-graft clonal ratios in allografts were high in patients with graft-donor T cell macrochimerism. Circulating GvH clones peaking coincided with falling HvG clones soon after transplant.

As regards this clone: Its antigen is unidentified.

This TCR came from a human donor who was the organ donor for an intestinal transplant. The sequenced sample was unstimulated CD4+ T cells sorted from spleen or lymph node cells, obtained before transplant. V is TRBV30 and J is TRBJ1-6; the D gene is possibly TRBD1 (5 bases). CDR3 nucleotides: TGTGCCTGGAAGGGAGGGGCCCAAAATTCACCCCTCCACTTT. This encodes CAWKGGAQNSPLHF.